One sample yielded the 4 T cell receptor beta chains listed below, sequenced in a study of cytomegalovirus exposure and HLA in healthy donors. PCR primers comprised 60 Vbeta and 13 Jbeta primers. Here immunoSEQ multiplex PCR was the method, and the copy in TCRdb shows in-frame clones only, minus some. The sample contains roughly 110,000 clones, 65% to 75% of which appear only once. The sequencing sample was made of PBMCs. These receptors were obtained from a young man in good health and CMV-seropositive.

The rearrangement links TRBV9 to TRBJ2-1; D uncertain. The CDR3 spans 13 residues. V lost 3 bases to trimming and J lost 4 bases, with 8 bases between them. The V gene's germline CDR1 is SGDLS and CDR2 YYNGEE. The CDR3 nucleotides read TGTGCCAGCAGCGCCCCAGTATACAATGAGCAGTTCTTC. It translates to CASSAPVYNEQFF.

Details on this clone: At one boundary the junction diverges from the germline segment, which might be a read error. V and J are TRBV2 and TRBJ2-3; 9 bases match TRBD1. The CDR3 runs to 14 residues. The V gene's germline CDR1 is SNHLY and CDR2 FYNNEI. CDR3 in amino acids: CASGRDRVTDMQYF. The CDR3 DNA reads as TGTGCCAGCGGCCGGGACAGGGTAACAGATATGCAGTATTTT.

This clone was seen just once. The chain couples TRBV6-6 to TRBJ2-3; possibly TRBD1 for D (7 bases). V was cut by 8 bases and J by 2 bases, with 14 bases left in between. CDR3 length: 14 residues. Germline V gene lookup returns CDR1 MNHNY and CDR2 SVGAGI (reference sequence). The CDR3 loop reads CASGGTVITDTQYF. The CDR3 nucleotides are TGTGCCAGCGGGGGGACAGTTATCACAGATACGCAGTATTTT.

As to this clone: Additional DNA sequences in this sample encode the identical CDR3. This chain links TRBV14 with TRBJ2-7; perhaps TRBD1 as D (6 bases). Germline values: CDR1 SGHDN, CDR2 FVKESK. The CDR3 spans 15 residues. The V and J ends lost 0 bases and 2 bases respectively, with 11 bases between them. The CDR3 DNA reads TGTGCCAGCAGCCAAGATCCGGGACATGCCTACGAGCAGTACTTC. It specifies CASSQDPGHAYEQYF.